This T cell receptor beta chain emerged from a study of T cell repertoires in cytomegalovirus infection. Overall study results and limits: Identification of carriers of CMV plus the relevant HLA was performed using cumulative public TCR beta family frequency. Across the ex vivo response, the dominant clonotypes were HLA-C-restricted CMV-specific TCR beta clonotypes.

This clonotype occurred many times. Its cognate antigen is unknown. Each CDR3 protein gets one entry after TCRdb re-called the reads with MiXCR. Of about 130,000 distinct CDR3 sequences in the sample, about 10% were seen once. Trimming took off 4 bases at V and 3 bases at J, with 19 bases between the two ends. The CDR3 is made up of 17 amino acids. Germline CDR1 is MGHDK and CDR2 is SYGVNS. The chain combines TRBV25-1 with TRBJ1-5; possible D gene TRBD1, 6 bases. Sequencing used PBMCs. The TCR was taken from a human donor in good health (CMV status not recorded). Some clones in this sample may be carry-over from other donors' samples. For the CDR3, the DNA is TGTGCCAGCAGTGCACCTGACCCCGGGGGGCCCAATCAGCCCCAGCATTTT. This encodes CASSAPDPGGPNQPQHF.